The clone carrying this T cell receptor beta chain was seen only a few times. This likely comes from a read error, as the CDR3 has no conserved phenylalanine or tryptophan at its end. The data belong to a study of response to subunit inactivated influenza vaccine. From the RT-PCR reads, TCRdb called clonotypes with MiXCR, one entry per CDR3 protein. The sample lists more than 400,000 distinct CDR3 sequences, under 8.5% occurring once. The CDR3 length is 15 residues. V dropped 2 bases and J dropped 7 bases, with 14 bases sitting between them. Sequenced material: PBMCs from blood, taken roughly 24 months after vaccination. This sequence joins TRBV12-3 or TRBV12-4 and TRBJ1-4; tentative D call: TRBD1 (6 bases). This clonotype was sampled from a man in his fifties or sixties who received an inactivated influenza vaccine. The CDR3 DNA is TGTGCCAGCAGTTTATCGGGAGGGGGGAGTGAAAAACTGTTTTCT. Amino acids: CASSLSGGGSEKLFS.